Each of the 15 T cell receptor beta chains below was sequenced from the same sample in a study of metastatic and nonmetastatic thyroid tumors. TCRdb re-called clones via MiXCR from the PCR reads. The data hold about 16,000 clones, with approximately 20% observed a single time. All patients were treatment-naive before thyroid surgery. The sequenced sample consisted of adjacent normal tissue. The receptor set was obtained from a female donor with papillary thyroid cancer or a benign thyroid nodule (not recorded which). Some clones in this sample may be carry-over from other donors' samples.

The chain joins TRBV7-6 to TRBJ2-1, with 8 nucleotides matching TRBD2. After removal of 1 base from V and 0 bases from J, the junction contained 5 bases not matched to a gene. The germline V gene encodes CDR1 SGHVS and CDR2 FNYEAQ. The CDR3 covers 17 residues. The CDR3 sequence: CASSLGAGGNSYNEQFF. As DNA, the CDR3 is TGTGCCAGCAGCTTAGGGGCGGGGGGTAACTCCTACAATGAGCAGTTCTTC.

This chain joins TRBV18 and TRBJ1-1; 8 bases fit TRBD1. Germline trimming cut 3 bases from V and 3 bases from J; bases unmatched to any gene: 3. CDR3 length: 14 amino acids. Germline V CDR1 and CDR2: KGHSH, LQKENI. CDR3: CASSPQGADTEAFF. DNA for the CDR3: TGTGCCAGCTCACCGCAGGGGGCTGACACTGAAGCTTTCTTT.

The J gene is TRBJ2-3, the V gene TRBV5-5; D is undetermined. V was clipped by 4 bases and J by 3 bases, with 6 bases between them. The V gene's germline CDR1 is SGHKS and CDR2 YYEKEE (reference sequence). The CDR3 covers 12 residues. In nucleotides, the CDR3 is TGTGCCAGCAGCCCACATACAGATACGCAGTATTTT. This gives the protein CASSPHTDTQYF.

This clone appeared a few times. The chain recombines TRBV19 with TRBJ2-5; no clear D. Germline V gene data show CDR1 as LNHDA and CDR2 as SQIVND (reference sequence). V was pared by 4 bases and J by 7 bases, with 10 bases between. The CDR3 consists of 12 residues. The CDR3 bases are TGTGCCAGTAGTAGCCCGAAGGGGACCCAGTACTTC. This gives the protein CASSSPKGTQYF.

V is TRBV5-1 and J is TRBJ2-7; D is possibly TRBD1 (6 bases). Germline V gene data show CDR1 as SGHRS and CDR2 as YFSETQ. CDR3 length: 15 amino acids. With 4 bases removed from V and 0 bases from J, the gap between germline ends came to 14 bases. In DNA, the CDR3 is TGCGCCAGCAGCGTACCCGACAGGAGCTCCTACGAGCAGTACTTC. It is translated as CASSVPDRSSYEQYF.

This clone was picked up many times. J is TRBJ1-1 and V is TRBV6-1, with D possibly matching TRBD1 (6 bases). From germline, CDR1 is MNHNS and CDR2 SASEGT. CDR3 length: 13 residues. Trimming took off 6 bases at V and 4 bases at J, with 12 bases between the two ends. Here the CDR3 reads CASSGDRRTEAFF. The CDR3 DNA sequence: TGTGCCAGCAGCGGAGACAGGCGCACTGAAGCTTTCTTT.

In DNA, the CDR3 is TGTGCCAGCAGTTTTATGTATGATCAGCCCCAGCATTTT. It encodes CASSFMYDQPQHF. The V call is TRBV27, the J call TRBJ1-5; D not certain. Germline V gives CDR1 MNHEY, CDR2 SMNVEV (reference sequence). This CDR3 region has 13 residues. Trimming shortened V by 3 bases and J by 5 bases, and 8 bases separated the two germline ends.

The chain uses TRBV7-2 and TRBJ1-1, with D hard to call. The germline V gene encodes CDR1 SGHTA and CDR2 FQGNSA. This CDR3 is built from 14 residues. V was cut by 1 base and J by 4 bases, with 10 bases left in between. In DNA, the CDR3 is TGTGCCAGCAGCTTAGGGGTATTTGGCACTGAAGCTTTCTTT. It codes for CASSLGVFGTEAFF. The full variable domain, completed using reference TRBV7-2 and TRBJ1-1, is GAGVSQSPSNKVTEKGKDVELRCDPISGHTALYWYRQSLGQGLEFLIYFQGNSAPDKSGLPSDRFSAERTGGSVSTLTIQRTQQEDSAVYLCASSLGVFGTEAFFGQGTRLTVV.

V and J are TRBV11-3 and TRBJ2-5, with D maybe TRBD1 (6 bases). The DNA end favors TRBJ2-1, so the J call may be wrong. The germline CDR1 and CDR2 sequences are SGHNT and YENEEA. The CDR3 covers 14 residues. The CDR3 DNA sequence: TGTGCCAGCAGCTTTGGCGGACAGACCAATGAGCAGTTCTTC. Encoded protein: CASSFGGQTNEQFF.

This clone was recorded at least ten times. The chain has TRBV9 and TRBJ2-1, with 9 bases matching TRBD2. V lost 4 bases to trimming and J lost 6 bases; unmatched junction nucleotides: 11. In germline, CDR1 is SGDLS, CDR2 YYNGEE. The CDR3 is 16 residues long. For the CDR3, the DNA is TGTGCCAGCAGCTCTCGGACTAGCGAGATTCGCAATGAGCAGTTCTTC. It specifies CASSSRTSEIRNEQFF.

The genes are TRBV9 and TRBJ2-5, with 8 bases that match TRBD2. V was pared by 0 bases and J by 4 bases, with 5 bases of the junction left unmatched. Germline CDR1 reads SGDLS; CDR2 reads YYNGEE. The CDR3 has 15 amino acids. Here the CDR3 DNA reads TGTGCCAGCAGCGTAGCGGGGGGGCAGAGAGAGACCCAGTACTTC. The encoded protein is CASSVAGGQRETQYF.

The table lists this clone with many counts. This chain uses TRBV27 with TRBJ1-5; D possibly corresponds to TRBD1 (5 bases). The CDR3 length is 14 residues. Germline V gene data show CDR1 as MNHEY and CDR2 as SMNVEV (reference sequence). The V and J ends lost 7 bases and 0 bases respectively, with 10 bases between them. CDR3 loop: CASNRDASNQPQHF. CDR3 DNA: TGTGCCAGCAACCGGGACGCTAGCAATCAGCCCCAGCATTTT.

The chain is built from TRBV12-3 or TRBV12-4 and TRBJ2-3; D gene unclear. This CDR3 comprises 13 residues. Trimming removed 3 bases at V and 4 bases at J, with 8 bases between. This CDR3 reads CASSFSGSDTQYF. The CDR3 DNA reads as TGTGCCAGCAGTTTTTCCGGATCAGATACGCAGTATTTT.

Here the CDR3 reads CSVDYQNTEAFF. CDR3 in DNA: TGCAGCGTTGATTACCAGAACACTGAAGCTTTCTTT. The chain recombines TRBV29-1 with TRBJ1-1; no firm D call. The CDR3 consists of 12 residues. Trimming left V 3 bases short and J 1 base short, with 6 bases between. Germline V gene lookup returns CDR1 SQVTM and CDR2 ANQGSEA. The full variable domain, rest sourced from reference TRBV29-1 and TRBJ1-1, is SAVISQKPSRDICQRGTSLTIQCQVDSQVTMMFWYRQQPGQSLTLIATANQGSEATYESGFVIDKFPISRPNLTFSTLTVSNMSPEDSSIYLCSVDYQNTEAFFGQGTRLTVV.

The CDR3 nucleotides are TGTGCCAGCAGTTACCTGACTACCAGCTCCTACAATGAGCAGTTCTTC. This codes for CASSYLTTSSYNEQFF. The chain carries TRBV6-5 and TRBJ2-1; TRBD2 might be the D (5 bases). The germline V and J ends were trimmed by 2 bases and 0 bases, with 11 bases remaining between them. The CDR3 length is 16 residues. Germline CDR1 and CDR2: MNHEY and SVGAGI.